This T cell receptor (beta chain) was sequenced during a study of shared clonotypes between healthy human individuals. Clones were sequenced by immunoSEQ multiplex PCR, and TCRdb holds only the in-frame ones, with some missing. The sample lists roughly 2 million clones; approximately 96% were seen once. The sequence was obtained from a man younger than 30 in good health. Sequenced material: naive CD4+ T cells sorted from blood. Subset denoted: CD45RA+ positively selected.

CDR3 DNA sequence: TGTGCCAGCAGCTTAGTTGGACAGTTCAATCAGCCCCAGCATTTT. It specifies CASSLVGQFNQPQHF. The chain recombines TRBV11-2 with TRBJ1-5; D perhaps matches TRBD1 (6 bases). CDR1 is SGHAT, CDR2 FQNNGV, per germline. With 1 base removed from V and 3 bases from J, the gap between germline ends came to 10 bases. This CDR3 is 15 amino acids long. The whole variable domain, filled in from reference TRBV11-2 and TRBJ1-5, reads EAGVAQSPRYKIIEKRQSVAFWCNPISGHATLYWYQQILGQGPKLLIQFQNNGVVDDSQLPKDRFSAERLKGVDSTLKIQPAKLEDSAVYLCASSLVGQFNQPQHFGDGTRLSIL.